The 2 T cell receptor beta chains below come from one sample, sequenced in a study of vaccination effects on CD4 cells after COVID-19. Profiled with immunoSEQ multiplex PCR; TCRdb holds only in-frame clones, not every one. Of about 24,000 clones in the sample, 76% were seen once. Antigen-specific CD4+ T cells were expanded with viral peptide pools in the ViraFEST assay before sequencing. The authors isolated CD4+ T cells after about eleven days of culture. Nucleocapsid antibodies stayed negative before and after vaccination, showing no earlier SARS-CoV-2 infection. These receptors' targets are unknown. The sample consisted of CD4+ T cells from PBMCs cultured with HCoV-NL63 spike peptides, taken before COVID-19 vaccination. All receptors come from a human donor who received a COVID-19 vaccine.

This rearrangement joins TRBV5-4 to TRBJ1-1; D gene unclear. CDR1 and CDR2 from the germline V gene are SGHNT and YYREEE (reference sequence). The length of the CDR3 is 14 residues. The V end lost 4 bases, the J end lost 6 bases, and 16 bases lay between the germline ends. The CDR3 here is CASSQALLDAEAFF. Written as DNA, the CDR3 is TGTGCCAGCAGCCAAGCACTCCTAGACGCTGAAGCTTTCTTT.

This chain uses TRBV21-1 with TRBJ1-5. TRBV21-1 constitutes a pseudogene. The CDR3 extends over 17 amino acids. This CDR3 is CASSKVGGSGSNQPQHF. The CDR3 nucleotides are TGTGCCAGCAGCAAAGTTGGGGGGTCCGGGAGCAATCAGCCCCAGCATTTT.